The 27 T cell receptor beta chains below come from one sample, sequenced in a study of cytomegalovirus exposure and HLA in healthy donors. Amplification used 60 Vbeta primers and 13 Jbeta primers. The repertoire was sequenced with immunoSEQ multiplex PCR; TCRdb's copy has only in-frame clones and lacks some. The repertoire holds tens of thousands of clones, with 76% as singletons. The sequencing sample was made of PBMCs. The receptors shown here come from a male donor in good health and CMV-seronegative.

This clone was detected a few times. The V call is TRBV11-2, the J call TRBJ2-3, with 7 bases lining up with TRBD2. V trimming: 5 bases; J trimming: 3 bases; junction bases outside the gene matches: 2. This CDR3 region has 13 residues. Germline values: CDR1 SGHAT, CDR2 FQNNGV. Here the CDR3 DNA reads TGTGCCAGCAGCGGGGGGGTAACAGATACGCAGTATTTT. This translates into CASSGGVTDTQYF. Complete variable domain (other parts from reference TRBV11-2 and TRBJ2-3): EAGVAQSPRYKIIEKRQSVAFWCNPISGHATLYWYQQILGQGPKLLIQFQNNGVVDDSQLPKDRFSAERLKGVDSTLKIQPAKLEDSAVYLCASSGGVTDTQYFGPGTRLTVL.

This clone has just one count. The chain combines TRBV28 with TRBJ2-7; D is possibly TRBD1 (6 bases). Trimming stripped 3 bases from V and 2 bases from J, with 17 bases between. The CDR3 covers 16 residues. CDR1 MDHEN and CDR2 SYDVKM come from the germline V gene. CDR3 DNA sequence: TGTGCCAGCAGTTTTTGGAGACAGGACCGACCCTACGAGCAGTACTTC. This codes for CASSFWRQDRPYEQYF. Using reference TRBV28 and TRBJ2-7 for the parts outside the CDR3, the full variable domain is DVKVTQSSRYLVKRTGEKVFLECVQDMDHENMFWYRQDPGLGLRLIYFSYDVKMKEKGDIPEGYSVSREKKERFSLILESASTNQTSMYLCASSFWRQDRPYEQYFGPGTRLTVT.

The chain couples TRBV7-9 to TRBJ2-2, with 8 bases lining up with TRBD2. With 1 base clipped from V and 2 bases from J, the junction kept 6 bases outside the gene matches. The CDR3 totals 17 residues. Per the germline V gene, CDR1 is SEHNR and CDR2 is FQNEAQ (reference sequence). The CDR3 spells CASSLDHGRGNTGELFF. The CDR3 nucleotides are TGTGCCAGCAGCTTAGATCACGGGAGGGGTAACACCGGGGAGCTGTTTTTT.

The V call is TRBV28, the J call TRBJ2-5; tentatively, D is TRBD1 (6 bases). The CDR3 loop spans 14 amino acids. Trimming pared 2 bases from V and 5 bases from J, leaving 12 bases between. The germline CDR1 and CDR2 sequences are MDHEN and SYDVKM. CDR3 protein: CASSLRQVGETQYF. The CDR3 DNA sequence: TGTGCCAGCAGTTTACGACAGGTTGGCGAGACCCAGTACTTC.

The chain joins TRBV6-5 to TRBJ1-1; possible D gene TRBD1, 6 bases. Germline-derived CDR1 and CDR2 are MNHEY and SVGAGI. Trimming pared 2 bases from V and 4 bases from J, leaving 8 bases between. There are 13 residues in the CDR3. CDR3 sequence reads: CASSYRGGTEAFF. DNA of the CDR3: TGTGCCAGCAGTTACAGGGGGGGCACTGAAGCTTTCTTT.

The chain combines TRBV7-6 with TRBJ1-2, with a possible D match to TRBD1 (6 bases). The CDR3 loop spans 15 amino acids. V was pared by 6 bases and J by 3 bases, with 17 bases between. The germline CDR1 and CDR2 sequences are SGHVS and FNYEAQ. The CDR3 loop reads CASRRRDTEYYGYTF. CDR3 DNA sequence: TGTGCCAGCAGGCGCCGGGACACCGAGTACTATGGCTACACCTTC.

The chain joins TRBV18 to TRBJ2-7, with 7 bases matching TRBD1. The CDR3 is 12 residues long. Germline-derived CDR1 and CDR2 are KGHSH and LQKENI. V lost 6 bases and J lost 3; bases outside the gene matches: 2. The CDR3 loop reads CASSRQGYEQYF. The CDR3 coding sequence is TGTGCCAGCTCTCGACAGGGCTACGAGCAGTACTTC.

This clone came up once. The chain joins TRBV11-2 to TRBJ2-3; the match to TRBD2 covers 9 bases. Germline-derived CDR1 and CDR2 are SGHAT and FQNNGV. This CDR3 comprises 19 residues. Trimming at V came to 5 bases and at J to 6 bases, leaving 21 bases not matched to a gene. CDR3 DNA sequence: TGTGCCAGCAGCCGAACCCCAACGTTAGGCGGGAGGGCCTCTGATACGCAGTATTTT. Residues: CASSRTPTLGGRASDTQYF.

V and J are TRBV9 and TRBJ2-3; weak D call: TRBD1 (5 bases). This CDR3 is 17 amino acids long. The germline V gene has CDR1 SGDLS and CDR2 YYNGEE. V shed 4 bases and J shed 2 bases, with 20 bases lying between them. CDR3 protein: CASSPSASTGFTDTQYF. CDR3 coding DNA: TGTGCCAGCAGCCCCTCCGCCTCCACAGGATTCACAGATACGCAGTATTTT.

In DNA form, the CDR3 reads TGTGCCTGGAGTGTAGGGGACAGGCGTAATTCACCCCTCCACTTT. This gives the protein CAWSVGDRRNSPLHF. V gene TRBV30 combines with J gene TRBJ1-6, with 8 bases fitting TRBD1. CDR3 size: 15 residues. V gave up 0 bases and J gave up 6 bases; unmatched junction bases: 4. CDR1 GTSNPN and CDR2 SVGIG come from the germline V gene (reference sequence).

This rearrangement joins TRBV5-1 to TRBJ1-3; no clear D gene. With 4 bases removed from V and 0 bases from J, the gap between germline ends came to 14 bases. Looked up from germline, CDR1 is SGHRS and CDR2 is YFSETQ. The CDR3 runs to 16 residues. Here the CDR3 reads CASSPRGPRSGNTIYF. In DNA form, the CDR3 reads TGCGCCAGCAGCCCCAGAGGGCCCCGCTCTGGAAACACCATATATTTT.

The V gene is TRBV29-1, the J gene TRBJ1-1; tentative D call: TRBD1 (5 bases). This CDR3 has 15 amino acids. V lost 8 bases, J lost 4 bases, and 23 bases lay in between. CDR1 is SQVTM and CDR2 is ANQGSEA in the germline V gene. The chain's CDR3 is CSLGAGELAGTEAFF. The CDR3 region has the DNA TGCAGCCTAGGCGCGGGGGAGTTAGCAGGCACTGAAGCTTTCTTT. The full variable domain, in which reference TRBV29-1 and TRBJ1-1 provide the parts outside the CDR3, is SAVISQKPSRDICQRGTSLTIQCQVDSQVTMMFWYRQQPGQSLTLIATANQGSEATYESGFVIDKFPISRPNLTFSTLTVSNMSPEDSSIYLCSLGAGELAGTEAFFGQGTRLTVV.

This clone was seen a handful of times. CDR3 residues: CASSQRPGLAGNKNIQYF. Here the CDR3 DNA reads TGTGCCAGTAGTCAACGCCCGGGACTAGCGGGCAACAAAAACATTCAGTACTTC. J is TRBJ2-4 and V is TRBV19; 12 positions agree with TRBD2. J was trimmed by 3 bases and V by 5 bases; bases with no gene match: 11. From germline, CDR1 is LNHDA and CDR2 SQIVND (reference sequence). The CDR3 sequence is 18 residues long.

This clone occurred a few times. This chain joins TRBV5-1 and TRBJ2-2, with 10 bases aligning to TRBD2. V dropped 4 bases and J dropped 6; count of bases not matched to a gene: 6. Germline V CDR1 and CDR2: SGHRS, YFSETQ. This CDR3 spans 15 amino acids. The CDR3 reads CASSRLAGESGELFF. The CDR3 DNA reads TGCGCCAGCAGCCGGCTAGCGGGGGAATCCGGGGAGCTGTTTTTT.

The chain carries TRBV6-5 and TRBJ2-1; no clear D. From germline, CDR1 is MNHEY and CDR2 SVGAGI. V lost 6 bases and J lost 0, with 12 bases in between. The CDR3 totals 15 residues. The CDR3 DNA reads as TGTGCCAGCAGGAATACATCTGGCTCCTACAATGAGCAGTTCTTC. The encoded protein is CASRNTSGSYNEQFF.

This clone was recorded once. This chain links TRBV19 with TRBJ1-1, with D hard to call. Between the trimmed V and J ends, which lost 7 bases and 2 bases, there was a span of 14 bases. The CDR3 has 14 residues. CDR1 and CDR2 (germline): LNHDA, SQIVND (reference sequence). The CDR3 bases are TGTGCCAGTAAGGAGGGTCCCCTTAACACTGAAGCTTTCTTT. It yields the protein CASKEGPLNTEAFF.

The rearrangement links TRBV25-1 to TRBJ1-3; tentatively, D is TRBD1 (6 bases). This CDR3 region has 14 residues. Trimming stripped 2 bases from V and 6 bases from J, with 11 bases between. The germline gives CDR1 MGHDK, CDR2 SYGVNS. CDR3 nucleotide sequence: TGTGCCAGCAGTGAACTGGACAGAGTAAACACCATATATTTT. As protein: CASSELDRVNTIYF.

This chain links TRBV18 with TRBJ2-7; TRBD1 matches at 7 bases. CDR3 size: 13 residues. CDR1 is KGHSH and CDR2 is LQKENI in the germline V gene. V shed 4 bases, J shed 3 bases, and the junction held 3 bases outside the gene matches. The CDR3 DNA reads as TGTGCCAGCTCACTCGGGACAGACTACGAGCAGTACTTC. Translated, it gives CASSLGTDYEQYF.

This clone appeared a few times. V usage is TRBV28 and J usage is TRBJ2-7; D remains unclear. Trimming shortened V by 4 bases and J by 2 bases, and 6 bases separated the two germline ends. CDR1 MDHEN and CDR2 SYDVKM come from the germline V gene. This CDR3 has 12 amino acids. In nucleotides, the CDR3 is TGTGCCAGCAGTTCCAAAACCTACGAGCAGTACTTC. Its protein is CASSSKTYEQYF. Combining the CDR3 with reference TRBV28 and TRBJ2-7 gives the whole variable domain DVKVTQSSRYLVKRTGEKVFLECVQDMDHENMFWYRQDPGLGLRLIYFSYDVKMKEKGDIPEGYSVSREKKERFSLILESASTNQTSMYLCASSSKTYEQYFGPGTRLTVT.

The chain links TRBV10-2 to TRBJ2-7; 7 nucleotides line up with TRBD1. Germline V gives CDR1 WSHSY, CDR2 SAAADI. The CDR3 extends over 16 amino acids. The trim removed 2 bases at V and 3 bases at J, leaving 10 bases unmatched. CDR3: CASSETRGLRGYEQYF. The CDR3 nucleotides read TGCGCCAGCAGTGAGACCAGGGGGTTGCGTGGCTACGAGCAGTACTTC.

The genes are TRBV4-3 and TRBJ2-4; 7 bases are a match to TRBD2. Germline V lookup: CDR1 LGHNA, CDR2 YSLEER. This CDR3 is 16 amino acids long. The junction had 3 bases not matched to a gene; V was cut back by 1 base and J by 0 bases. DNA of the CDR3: TGCGCCAGCAGCCAAGTGGGGGGGGGAGCCAAAAACATTCAGTACTTC. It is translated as CASSQVGGGAKNIQYF.

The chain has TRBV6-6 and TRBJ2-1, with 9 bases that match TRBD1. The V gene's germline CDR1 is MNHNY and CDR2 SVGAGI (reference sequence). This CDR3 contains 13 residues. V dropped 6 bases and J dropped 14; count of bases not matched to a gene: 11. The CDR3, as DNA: TGTGCCAGCAGGTCCGGGACAGGGTATGATGAGTTCTTC. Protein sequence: CASRSGTGYDEFF.

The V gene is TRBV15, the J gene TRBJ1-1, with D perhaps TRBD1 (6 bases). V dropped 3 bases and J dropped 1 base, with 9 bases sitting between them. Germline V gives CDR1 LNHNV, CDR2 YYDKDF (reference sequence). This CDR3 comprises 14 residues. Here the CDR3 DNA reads TGTGCCACCAGCAGGGCAGGGGCGAACACTGAAGCTTTCTTT. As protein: CATSRAGANTEAFF.

This chain's CDR3 is CASSELRGPEETQYF. The CDR3 DNA is TGTGCCAGCAGTGAACTACGGGGTCCAGAAGAGACCCAGTACTTC. V gene TRBV25-1 combines with J gene TRBJ2-5; D is perhaps TRBD2 (5 bases). This CDR3 region has 15 residues. The germline V and J ends were trimmed by 2 bases and 3 bases, with 13 bases remaining between them. Germline V gene data show CDR1 as MGHDK and CDR2 as SYGVNS.

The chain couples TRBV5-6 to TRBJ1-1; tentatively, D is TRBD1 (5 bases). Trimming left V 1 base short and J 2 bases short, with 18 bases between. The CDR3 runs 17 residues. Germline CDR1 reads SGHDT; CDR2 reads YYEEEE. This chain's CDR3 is CASSLIISQGSNTEAFF. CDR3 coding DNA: TGTGCCAGCAGCTTGATCATTTCGCAGGGCTCAAACACTGAAGCTTTCTTT.

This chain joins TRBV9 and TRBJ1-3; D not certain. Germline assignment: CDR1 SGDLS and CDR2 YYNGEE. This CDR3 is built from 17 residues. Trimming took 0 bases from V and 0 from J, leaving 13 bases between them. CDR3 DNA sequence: TGTGCCAGCAGCGTAGATCTTACGGTTTACTCTGGAAACACCATATATTTT. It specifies CASSVDLTVYSGNTIYF.

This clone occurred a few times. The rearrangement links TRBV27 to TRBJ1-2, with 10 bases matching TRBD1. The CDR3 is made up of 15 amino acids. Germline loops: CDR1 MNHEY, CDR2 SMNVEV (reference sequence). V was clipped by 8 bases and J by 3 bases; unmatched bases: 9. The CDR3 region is CASQKWTGGHYGYTF. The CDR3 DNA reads TGTGCCAGCCAAAAATGGACAGGGGGGCACTATGGCTACACCTTC.